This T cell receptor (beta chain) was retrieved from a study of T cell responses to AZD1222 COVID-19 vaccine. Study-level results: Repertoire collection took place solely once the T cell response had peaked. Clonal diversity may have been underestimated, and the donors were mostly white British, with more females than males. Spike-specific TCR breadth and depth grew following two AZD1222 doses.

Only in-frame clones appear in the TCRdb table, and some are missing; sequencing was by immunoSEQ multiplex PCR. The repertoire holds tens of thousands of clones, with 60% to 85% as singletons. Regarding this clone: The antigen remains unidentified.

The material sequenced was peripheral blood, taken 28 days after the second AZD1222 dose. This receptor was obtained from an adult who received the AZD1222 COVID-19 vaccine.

In DNA, the CDR3 is TGCGCCAGCAGCTCCTCCGGGACAGACGGAACCTACGAGCAGTACTTC. Amino acid sequence: CASSSSGTDGTYEQYF. The chain carries TRBV5-1 and TRBJ2-7; TRBD1 matches 7 bases. The V gene end was trimmed by 3 bases and the J gene end by 2 bases; junction bases not matched to a gene: 11. This CDR3 contains 16 residues. The V gene's germline CDR1 is SGHRS and CDR2 YFSETQ. Full variable domain (missing parts from reference TRBV5-1 and TRBJ2-7): KAGVTQTPRYLIKTRGQQVTLSCSPISGHRSVSWYQQTPGQGLQFLFEYFSETQRNKGNFPGRFSGRQFSNSRSEMNVSTLELGDSALYLCASSSSGTDGTYEQYFGPGTRLTVT.